This T cell receptor (beta chain) was retrieved from a study of blood T cell repertoires in COVID-19. Overall study context: The samples span acute and convalescent COVID-19 from the United States, Italy and Spain. Sources were T cells, B-cell-depleted T cells, or PBMCs; the material itself was cDNA or gDNA.

Per the authors' pipeline: The authors estimated nucleated cell counts from reference gene primer amplification. Data came from immunoSEQ multiplex PCR; TCRdb stores just in-frame clones and leaves some out. V, J and clone size are those of that table, while D and trimming were read from the DNA. The sample lists tens of thousands of clones, 88% seen once, with 40% to 55% in the top ten. Germline lookup yields CDR1 MDHEN and CDR2 SYDVKM. The V gene lost 6 bases and the J gene lost 4 bases, with 16 bases spanning the gap. The CDR3 contains 14 residues. The sequenced sample was peripheral blood. The TCR sequence derives from a human donor in a cohort sampled during active COVID-19. This chain connects TRBV28 to TRBJ2-7, with a tentative D call TRBD2 (5 bases). CDR3 in DNA: TGTGCCAGCAGCCCAGCCCTAGCCACTTACGAGCAGTACTTC. Translation: CASSPALATYEQYF.